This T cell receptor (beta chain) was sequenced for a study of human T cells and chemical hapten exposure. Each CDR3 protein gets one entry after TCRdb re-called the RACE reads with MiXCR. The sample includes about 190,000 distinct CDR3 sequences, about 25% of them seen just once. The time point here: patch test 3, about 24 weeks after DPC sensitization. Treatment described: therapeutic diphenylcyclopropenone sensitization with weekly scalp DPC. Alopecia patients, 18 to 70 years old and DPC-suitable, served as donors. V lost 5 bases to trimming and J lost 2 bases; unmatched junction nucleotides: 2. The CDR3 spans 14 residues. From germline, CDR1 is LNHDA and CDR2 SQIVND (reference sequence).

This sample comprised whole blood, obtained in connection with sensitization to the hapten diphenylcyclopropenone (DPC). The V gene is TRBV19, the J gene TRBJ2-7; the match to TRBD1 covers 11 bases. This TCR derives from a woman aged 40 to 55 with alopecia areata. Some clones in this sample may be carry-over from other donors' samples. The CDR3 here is CASSGGQGAYEQYF. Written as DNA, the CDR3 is TGTGCCAGTAGTGGGGGACAGGGGGCCTACGAGCAGTACTTC.